This T cell receptor (beta chain) was found in a study of cytomegalovirus exposure and HLA in healthy donors. Details on this clone: The target antigen is unknown.

The CDR3 is 16 residues long. V lost 8 bases to trimming and J lost 4 bases; unmatched junction nucleotides: 10. Looked up from germline, CDR1 is SGHAT and CDR2 is FQDESV (reference sequence). Broader study findings: An analysis was carried out at a later point. It showed that HLA-associated TCR beta chains were more clonally expanded than equally common non-associated chains.

The study ran its PCR with 60 Vbeta and 13 Jbeta primers. Only in-frame clones appear in the TCRdb table, and some are missing; sequencing was by immunoSEQ multiplex PCR. The sample consists of 200,000 or so clones, 75% to 85% of them appearing once. The V call is TRBV11-1, the J call TRBJ2-6; 8 bases match TRBD1. Sequencing was performed on PBMCs. The sequence came from a girl under 18 in good health and CMV-seronegative. CDR3 loop: CASQRQGAPGANVLTF. The CDR3 DNA sequence: TGTGCCAGCCAGCGTCAGGGGGCGCCCGGGGCCAACGTCCTGACTTTC.